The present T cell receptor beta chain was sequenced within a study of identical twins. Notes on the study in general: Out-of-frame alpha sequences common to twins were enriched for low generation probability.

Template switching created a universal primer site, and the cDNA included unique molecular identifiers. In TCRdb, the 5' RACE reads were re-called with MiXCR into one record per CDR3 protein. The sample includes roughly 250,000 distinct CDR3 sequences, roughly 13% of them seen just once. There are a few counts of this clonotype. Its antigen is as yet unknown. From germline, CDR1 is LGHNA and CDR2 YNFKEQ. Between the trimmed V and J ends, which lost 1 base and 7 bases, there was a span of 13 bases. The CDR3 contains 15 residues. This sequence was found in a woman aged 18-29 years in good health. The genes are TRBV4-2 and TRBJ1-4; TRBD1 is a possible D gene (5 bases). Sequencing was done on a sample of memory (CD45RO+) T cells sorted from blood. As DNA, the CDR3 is TGTGCCAGCAGCCAAGGCGACCAGGGAGGTGAAAAACTGTTTTTT. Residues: CASSQGDQGGEKLFF.